The 7 T cell receptor beta chains in this list originate from one sample, sequenced in a study of T cell responses to AZD1222 COVID-19 vaccine. The protocol was immunoSEQ multiplex PCR, while the TCRdb copy is restricted to in-frame clones and leaves out a portion. The sample holds fewer than 130,000 clones; less than 90% are singletons and the top ten take 1.6%. The sample here was peripheral blood, taken on day 0 of AZD1222 vaccination. The receptors were gathered from an adult in good health.

In DNA form, the CDR3 reads TGCGCCAGCAGCTTGGGGGACAGGGGTTATTCCTATAATTCACCCCTCCACTTT. Its protein is CASSLGDRGYSYNSPLHF. The V call is TRBV5-1, the J call TRBJ1-6; 10 bases align to TRBD1. CDR1 is SGHRS and CDR2 is YFSETQ in the germline V gene. The CDR3 has 18 residues. The trim removed 0 bases at V and 1 base at J, leaving 4 bases unmatched.

V and J are TRBV24-1 and TRBJ1-2; D is unclear. Between the trimmed V and J ends, which lost 3 bases and 3 bases, there was a span of 10 bases. The CDR3 consists of 14 residues. The germline V gene has CDR1 KGHDR and CDR2 SFDVKD. The CDR3 loop reads CATSDPSKDYGYTF. The CDR3, as DNA: TGTGCCACCAGTGATCCGAGTAAAGACTATGGCTACACCTTC.

This clone was seen a single time. The chain links TRBV12-5 to TRBJ1-3; no clear D. Per the germline V gene, CDR1 is LGHNT and CDR2 is FRNRAP. This CDR3 is built from 19 residues. V dropped 2 bases and J dropped 3 bases, with 23 bases sitting between them. CDR3 in DNA: TGTGCTAGTGGTTTGCAACCAAAAGAGTGGAGCTCTGTTGGAAACACCATATATTTT. Protein sequence: CASGLQPKEWSSVGNTIYF.

The rearrangement joins TRBV12-3 or TRBV12-4 to TRBJ2-5; D not certain. The V end was cut by 6 bases, the J end by 4 bases, with 6 bases between. The CDR3 is made up of 11 amino acids. The CDR3 nucleotides are TGTGCCAGCAGAGGCCCAGAGACCCAGTACTTC. It codes for CASRGPETQYF.

The chain has TRBV29-1 and TRBJ1-1; no reliable D call. The CDR3 is 10 residues long. Between the trimmed V and J ends, which lost 4 bases and 11 bases, there was a span of 11 bases. The germline CDR1 and CDR2 sequences are SQVTM and ANQGSEA. The CDR3: CSVGLLFAFF. DNA of the CDR3: TGCAGCGTTGGTCTGCTCTTCGCTTTCTTT. The complete variable domain, with remaining parts taken from reference TRBV29-1 and TRBJ1-1, reads SAVISQKPSRDICQRGTSLTIQCQVDSQVTMMFWYRQQPGQSLTLIATANQGSEATYESGFVIDKFPISRPNLTFSTLTVSNMSPEDSSIYLCSVGLLFAFFGQGTRLTVV.

V gene TRBV27 combines with J gene TRBJ1-1, with D unclear. Germline assignment: CDR1 MNHEY and CDR2 SMNVEV (reference sequence). This CDR3 has 14 amino acids. V gave up 3 bases and J gave up 5 bases, with 13 bases separating them. The CDR3 DNA follows: TGTGCCAGCAGTTTTTTGGCCGGGATGACTGAAGCTTTCTTT. It encodes CASSFLAGMTEAFF.

The rearrangement joins TRBV6-5 to TRBJ1-3, with D maybe TRBD1 (5 bases). CDR1 is MNHEY and CDR2 is SVGAGI in the germline V gene. V was shortened by 6 bases and J by 3 bases, with 15 bases between the two germline ends. CDR3 length equals 15 residues. The CDR3 loop reads CASRRDRVNGNTIYF. The DNA for the CDR3 is TGTGCCAGCAGGAGGGACCGGGTTAATGGAAACACCATATATTTT.